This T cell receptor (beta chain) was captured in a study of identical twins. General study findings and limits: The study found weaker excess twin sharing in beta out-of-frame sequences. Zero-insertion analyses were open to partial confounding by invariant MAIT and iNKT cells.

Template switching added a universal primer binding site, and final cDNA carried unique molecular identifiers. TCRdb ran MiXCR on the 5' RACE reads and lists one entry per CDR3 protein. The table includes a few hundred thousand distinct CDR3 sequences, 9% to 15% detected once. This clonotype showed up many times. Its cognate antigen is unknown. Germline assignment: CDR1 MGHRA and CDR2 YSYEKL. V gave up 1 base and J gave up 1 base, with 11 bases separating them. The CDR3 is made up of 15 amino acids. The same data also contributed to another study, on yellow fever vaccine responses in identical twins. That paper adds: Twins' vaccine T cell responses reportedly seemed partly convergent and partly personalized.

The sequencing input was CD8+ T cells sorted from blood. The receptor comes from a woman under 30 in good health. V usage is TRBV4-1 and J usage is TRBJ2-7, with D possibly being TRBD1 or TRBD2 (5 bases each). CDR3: CASSQAIGGSYEQYV. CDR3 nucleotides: TGCGCCAGCAGCCAAGCTATTGGGGGATCCTACGAGCAGTACGTC.